This note documents a single T cell receptor (beta chain) sequence. What antigen it recognizes has not been identified. No base qualities exist here, and no much larger clone lies one base off it. The immunoSEQ Assay was used to sequence TCRbeta CDR3 regions. After extraction, genomic DNA underwent amplification by bias-controlled multiplex PCR, followed by high-throughput sequencing. The original methods were these. To quantify the absolute abundance of every unique TCRbeta CDR3 region, sequences were collapsed and filtered. Usable DNA was measured by amplifying reference genes present in all nucleated cells, and TCRbeta template counts were normalized to that usable DNA to estimate T cell fraction. Repertoire TCRs were annotated as SARS-CoV-2-specific by exact matching of V gene, CDR3 amino acid sequence and J gene to a known reactive TCR set. The reference SARS-CoV-2 TCR set was derived from MIRA and filtered for enrichment in COVID-19-positive ImmuneCODE repertoires, a step that removed public or cross-reactive TCRs. Using the MIRA antigens, annotated TCRs were further analysed by specific ORF or by position within an ORF. Breadth was defined as annotated unique rearrangements over total unique productive rearrangements; depth was the summed frequency of those rearrangements. Two-sided Wilcoxon rank-sum tests were used to compare TCR breadth between groups. Here the immuneACCESS table is served through TCRdb, limited to in-frame sequences with V and J called. Missing clones are a known gap in these copies; in checked studies unresolved V genes cover under half, and the rest lacks a known reason. V and J calls and clone size are given by that table; D and trimming were obtained from the DNA. The sample yields fewer than 900,000 clones; around 89% were counted once. About 1.5% of the sample is in the top ten clones.

This sample stems from a study of Ad26.COV2.S vaccination and SARS-CoV-2 variants (dated by TCRdb to about 2021). Concerning the study at large: Vaccine-arm donors came from COV1001, a multicentre, randomized, double-blind, placebo-controlled phase I-IIa trial of Ad26.COV2.S in healthy adults. Dosing of Ad26.COV2.S was intramuscular, at either 5x10^10 or 1x10^11 viral particles, delivered as one shot or as two shots spaced 56 days apart. TCRbeta repertoire sequencing served as the tool for gauging how specific and how broad the SARS-CoV-2-reactive T cell receptors were following Ad26.COV2.S vaccination. The TCR-sequenced set comprised approximately 30 samples: some 20 Ad26.COV2.S vaccine recipients, 5 placebo recipients and 8 SARS-CoV-2 convalescent individuals. Participants in the trial were split at random into five groups of five each, receiving low-dose or high-dose Ad26.COV2.S once or twice, or else placebo on both occasions. Blinding of investigators to trial group allocation was maintained during experiments and outcome assessment.

On the study overall, not on this receptor specifically: It was noted by the authors that total T cell responses may have been underestimated by the TCR breadth and depth analyses. After vaccination, substantial breadth of spike-specific CD8+ and CD4+ T cell responses was reported. Higher spike-specific TCR breadth was observed in Ad26.COV2.S recipients than in placebo recipients (P = 0.0014). Comparable non-spike TCR breadth was observed between vaccine and placebo recipients, consistent with only spike being contained in the vaccine. The study was not powered to compare responses between vaccine doses or regimens.

What this sample's treatment or condition label stands for: approximately 18 received Ad26.COV2.S at low or high dose, single or two shots; about five received placebo; per-sample allocation not given. For vaccine and placebo recipients, repertoires were sequenced using samples collected on day 63 after the first injection. In Cohort 1b, roughly 26 adults aged 18-55 years were enrolled at a single site in Boston, USA, between 29 July and 7 August 2020. Ad26.COV2.S consisted of a replication-incompetent adenovirus type 26 vector by which a prefusion-stabilized SARS-CoV-2 spike protein from the original Wuhan strain was expressed. The V end gives up 4 bases and the J end 7 bases, leaving 3 bases in the junction not matched to a gene. Inclusive of the bounding cysteine and phenylalanine, the CDR3 is 15 residues long. Of the read, only the CDR3 DNA is kept; its 45 bases are in frame from base 1. The germline V gene yields LGHNA for CDR1 and YSLEER for CDR2.

This material consisted of peripheral blood, taken in a trial of Ad26.COV2.S vaccine versus placebo. The receptor was derived from a person aged 18 to 65 who received the Ad26.COV2.S COVID-19 vaccine or a placebo. The rearrangement joined TRBV4-3 to TRBJ1-6; 11 nucleotides in the junction match TRBD1. The sequenced DNA: TGCGCCAGCAGCCTTGGACAGGGGGCGAATTCACCCCTCCACTTT. This gives the protein CASSLGQGANSPLHF.